This T cell receptor beta chain was identified in a study of blood T cell repertoires in COVID-19. Across the whole study: In each case, the material was cDNA or gDNA derived from T cells, B-cell-depleted T cells, or PBMCs.

Here immunoSEQ multiplex PCR was the method, and the copy in TCRdb shows in-frame clones only, minus some. The data hold nearly 95,000 clones, with approximately 79% observed a single time. V trimming: 5 bases; J trimming: 0 bases; junction bases outside the gene matches: 10. Germline V gene data show CDR1 as SGHDT and CDR2 as YYEEEE. This CDR3 has 17 amino acids. Material: peripheral blood. The receptor was isolated from a man in his 70s with COVID-19, enrolled during active disease. The gene calls are TRBV5-6 and TRBJ1-5; TRBD1 agrees at 8 bases. DNA for the CDR3: TGTGCCAGCAGAAGTCGGACAGGGCCCTATAGCAATCAGCCCCAGCATTTT. Translating gives CASRSRTGPYSNQPQHF. The entire variable domain, with the rest obtained from reference TRBV5-6 and TRBJ1-5, is as follows: DAGVTQSPTHLIKTRGQQVTLRCSPKSGHDTVSWYQQALGQGPQFIFQYYEEEERQRGNFPDRFSGHQFPNYSSELNVNALLLGDSALYLCASRSRTGPYSNQPQHFGDGTRLSIL.